The present T cell receptor beta chain was sequenced within a study of technical replicates of blood from a handful of donors (dated by TCRdb to 2016 to 2017). Preparation of the library involved the immunoSEQ multiplex PCR assay. Held by TCRdb, this immuneACCESS table contains in-frame sequences only and omits some clones. Under half of the omission traces to an unresolved V gene where checked; the cause of the rest is unknown. This sample holds tens of thousands of clones; around 89% were observed only once. 4% to 5% of the sample is in the top ten clones. Comment on this clone: The clone's antigen remains unknown. Per-nucleotide qualities are absent, and no much larger clonotype sits a single base away.

The germline ends are 11 bases apart after V is trimmed by 4 bases and J by 1 base. The CDR3, cysteine through phenylalanine, is 14 amino acids long. Just the 42-base CDR3 DNA is kept, in frame starting at base 1. Per the germline V gene, SGHRS is the CDR1 and YFSETQ is the CDR2. The receptor comes from a human donor in good health. Some clones in this sample may be carry-over from other donors' samples. Material for sequencing was PBMCs. Here the chain combines TRBV5-1 and TRBJ2-5; TRBD2 is a possible D gene, resting on 5 matching bases. For the CDR3, the sequence is CASSRGQAQETQYF. The DNA sequence is TGCGCCAGCAGCCGCGGGCAAGCCCAAGAGACCCAGTACTTC.